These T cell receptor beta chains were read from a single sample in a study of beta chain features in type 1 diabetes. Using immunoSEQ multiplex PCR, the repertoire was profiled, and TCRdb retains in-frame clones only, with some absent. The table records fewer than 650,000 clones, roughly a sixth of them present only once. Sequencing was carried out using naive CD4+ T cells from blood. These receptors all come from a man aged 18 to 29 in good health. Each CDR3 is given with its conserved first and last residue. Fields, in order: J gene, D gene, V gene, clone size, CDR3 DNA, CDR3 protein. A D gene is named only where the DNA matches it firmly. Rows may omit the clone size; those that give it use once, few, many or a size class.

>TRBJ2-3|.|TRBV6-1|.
TGTGCCAGCAGTGATGGAGCGACGGGCTCGGGTACGCAGTATTTT
CASSDGATGSGTQYF
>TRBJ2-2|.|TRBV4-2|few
TGTGCCAGCAGCCAAGTCGGGGCCTCGGGCACCGGGGAGCTGTTTTTT
CASSQVGASGTGELFF
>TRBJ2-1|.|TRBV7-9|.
TGTGCCAGCAGCTTAGCCCAGGGAACGGGAAGGGCCTACAATGAGCAGTTCTTC
CASSLAQGTGRAYNEQFF
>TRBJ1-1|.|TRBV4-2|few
TGTGCCAGCAGCCAAGATCGAAGGAACACTGAAGCTTTCTTT
CASSQDRRNTEAFF
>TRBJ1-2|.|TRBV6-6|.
TGTGCCAGCAGTCCCTGGGCAGCTACTAACTATGGCTACACCTTC
CASSPWAATNYGYTF
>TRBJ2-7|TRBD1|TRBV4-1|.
TGCGCCAGCAGCTACCCGGGACAGGGGAACGAGCAGTACTTC
CASSYPGQGNEQYF
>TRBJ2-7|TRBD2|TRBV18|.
TGTGCCAGCTCACCACCGGGAGGGGTCTACGAGCAGTACTTC
CASSPPGGVYEQYF
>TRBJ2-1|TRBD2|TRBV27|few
TGTGCCAGCAGTTTATCGAGACTAGCGGACTACAATGAGCAGTTCTTC
CASSLSRLADYNEQFF
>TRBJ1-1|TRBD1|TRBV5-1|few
TGCGCCAGCAGCTTGGCCGGGACAGGGGGCCGGCGGACTGAAGCTTTCTTT
CASSLAGTGGRRTEAFF
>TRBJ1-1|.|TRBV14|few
TGTGCCAGCAGCCAAGTGTCAGGGTTCACTGAAGCTTTCTTT
CASSQVSGFTEAFF
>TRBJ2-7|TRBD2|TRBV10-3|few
TGTGCCATTCGTCCCTCGGGAGGGGAGCAGTACTTC
CAIRPSGGEQYF
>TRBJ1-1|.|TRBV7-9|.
TGTGCCAGCAGCTTAACCCATACTGAAGCTTTCTTT
CASSLTHTEAFF
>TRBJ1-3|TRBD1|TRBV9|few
TGTGCCAGCAGCGTTCGACAGGGCTCTGGAAACACCATATATTTT
CASSVRQGSGNTIYF
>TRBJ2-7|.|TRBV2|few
TGTGCCAGCAATCTAGATCGCTACGAGCAGTACTTC
CASNLDRYEQYF
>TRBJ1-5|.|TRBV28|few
TGTGCCAGCAGTTTAAGCCCGGGTCAGCCCCAGCATTTT
CASSLSPGQPQHF
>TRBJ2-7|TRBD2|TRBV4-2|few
TGTGCCAGCAGCCAAGATATGGGGGGGGTCTACGAGCAGTACTTC
CASSQDMGGVYEQYF
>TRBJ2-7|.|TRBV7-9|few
TGTGCCAGCAGCTTGGGGGCGTCTGAGCAGTACTTC
CASSLGASEQYF
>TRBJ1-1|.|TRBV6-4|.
TGTGCCAGCAGTGACCAGGGATCGGGCACTGAAGCTTTCTTT
CASSDQGSGTEAFF
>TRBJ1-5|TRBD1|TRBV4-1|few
TGCGCCAGCAGCCAAGACGGGACAGGGAATCAGCCCCAGCATTTT
CASSQDGTGNQPQHF
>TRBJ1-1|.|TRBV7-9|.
TGTGCCAGCAGCTTTACCAGGGGTGAAGCTTTCTTT
CASSFTRGEAFF